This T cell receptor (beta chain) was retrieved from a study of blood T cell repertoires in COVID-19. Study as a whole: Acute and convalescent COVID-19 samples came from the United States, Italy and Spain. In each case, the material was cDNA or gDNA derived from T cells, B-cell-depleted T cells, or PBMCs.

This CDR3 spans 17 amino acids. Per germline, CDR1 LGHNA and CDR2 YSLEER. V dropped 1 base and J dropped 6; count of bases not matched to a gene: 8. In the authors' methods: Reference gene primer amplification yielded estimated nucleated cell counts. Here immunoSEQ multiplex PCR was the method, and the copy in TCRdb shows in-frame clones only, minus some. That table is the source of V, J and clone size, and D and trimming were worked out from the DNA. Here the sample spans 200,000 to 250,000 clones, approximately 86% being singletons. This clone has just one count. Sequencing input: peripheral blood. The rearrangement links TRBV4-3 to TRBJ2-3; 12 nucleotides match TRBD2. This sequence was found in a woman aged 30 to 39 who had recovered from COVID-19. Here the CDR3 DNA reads TGCGCCAGCAGCCAAGGGGGGCTAGCGGGGGGGCAGGATACGCAGTATTTT. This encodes CASSQGGLAGGQDTQYF.